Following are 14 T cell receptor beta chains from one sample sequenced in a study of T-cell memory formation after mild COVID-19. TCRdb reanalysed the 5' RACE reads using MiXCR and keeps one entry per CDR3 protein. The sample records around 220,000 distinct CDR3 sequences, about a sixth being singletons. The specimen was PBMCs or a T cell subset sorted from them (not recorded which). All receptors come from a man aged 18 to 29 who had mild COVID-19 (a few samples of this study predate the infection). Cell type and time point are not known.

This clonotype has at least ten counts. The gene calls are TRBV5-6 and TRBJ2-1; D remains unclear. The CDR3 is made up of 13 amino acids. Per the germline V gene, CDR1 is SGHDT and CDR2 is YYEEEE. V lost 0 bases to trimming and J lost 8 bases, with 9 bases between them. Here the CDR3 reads CASSLVSVDEQFF. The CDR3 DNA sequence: TGTGCCAGCAGCTTGGTGAGCGTCGATGAGCAGTTCTTC.

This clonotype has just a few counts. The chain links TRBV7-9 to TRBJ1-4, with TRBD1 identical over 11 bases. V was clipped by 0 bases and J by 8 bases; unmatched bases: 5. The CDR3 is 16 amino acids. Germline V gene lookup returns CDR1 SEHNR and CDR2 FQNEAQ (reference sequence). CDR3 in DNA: TGTGCCAGCAGCTTAGCCCGCGGGACAGGGGGGGAAAAACTGTTTTTT. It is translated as CASSLARGTGGEKLFF.

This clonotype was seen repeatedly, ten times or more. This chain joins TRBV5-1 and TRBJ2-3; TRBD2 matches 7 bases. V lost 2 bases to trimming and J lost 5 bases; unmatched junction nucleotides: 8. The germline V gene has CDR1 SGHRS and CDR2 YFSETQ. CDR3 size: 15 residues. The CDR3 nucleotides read TGCGCCAGCAGCTTAAGGTCCAGCGGGGTAGATACGCAGTATTTT. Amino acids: CASSLRSSGVDTQYF.

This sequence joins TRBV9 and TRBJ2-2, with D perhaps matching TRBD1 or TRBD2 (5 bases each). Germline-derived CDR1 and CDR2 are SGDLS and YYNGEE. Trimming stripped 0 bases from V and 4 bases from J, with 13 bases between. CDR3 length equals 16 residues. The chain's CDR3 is CASSVGPGPSTGELFF. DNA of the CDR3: TGTGCCAGCAGCGTAGGCCCGGGGCCCTCCACCGGGGAGCTGTTTTTT.

The CDR3 reads CASSFGQGLTGELFF. The CDR3 bases are TGTGCCAGCAGTTTCGGACAGGGATTAACCGGGGAGCTGTTTTTT. This chain links TRBV6-2 or TRBV6-3 with TRBJ2-2; 8 bases are shared with TRBD1. Germline V gives CDR1 MNHEY, CDR2 SVGEGT. V gave up 4 bases and J gave up 5 bases; unmatched junction bases: 6. This CDR3 is built from 15 residues.

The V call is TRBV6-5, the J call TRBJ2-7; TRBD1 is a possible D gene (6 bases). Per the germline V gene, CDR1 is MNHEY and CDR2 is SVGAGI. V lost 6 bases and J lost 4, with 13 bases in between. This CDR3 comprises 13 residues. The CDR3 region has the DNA TGTGCCAGCAGACCGACAGGATCTTACGAGCAGTACGTC. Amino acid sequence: CASRPTGSYEQYV.

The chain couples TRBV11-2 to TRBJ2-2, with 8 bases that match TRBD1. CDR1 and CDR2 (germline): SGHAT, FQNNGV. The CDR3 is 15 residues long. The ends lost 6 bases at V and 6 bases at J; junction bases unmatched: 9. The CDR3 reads CASRPNRGAPGELFF. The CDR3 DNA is TGTGCCAGCAGACCCAACAGGGGGGCTCCCGGGGAGCTGTTTTTT.

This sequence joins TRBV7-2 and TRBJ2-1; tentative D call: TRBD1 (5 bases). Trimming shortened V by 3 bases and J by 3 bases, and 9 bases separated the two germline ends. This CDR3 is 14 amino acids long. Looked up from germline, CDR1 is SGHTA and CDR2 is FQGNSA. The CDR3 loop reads CASSFLQDYNEQFF. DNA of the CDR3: TGTGCCAGCAGCTTCTTACAGGACTACAATGAGCAGTTCTTC.

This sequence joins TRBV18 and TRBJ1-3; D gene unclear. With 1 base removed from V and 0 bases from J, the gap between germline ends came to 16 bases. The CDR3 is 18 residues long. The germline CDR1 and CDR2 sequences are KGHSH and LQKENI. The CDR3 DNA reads TGTGCCAGCTCACCACGAAACCGCGGATCCAGCTCTGGAAACACCATATATTTT. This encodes CASSPRNRGSSSGNTIYF.

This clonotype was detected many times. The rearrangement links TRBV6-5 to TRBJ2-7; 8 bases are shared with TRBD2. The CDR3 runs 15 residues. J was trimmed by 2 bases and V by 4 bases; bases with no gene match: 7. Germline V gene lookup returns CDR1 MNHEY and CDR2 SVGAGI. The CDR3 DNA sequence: TGTGCCAGCAGTTCCGGGGGGGGAGGCCCCTACGAGCAGTACTTC. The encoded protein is CASSSGGGGPYEQYF.

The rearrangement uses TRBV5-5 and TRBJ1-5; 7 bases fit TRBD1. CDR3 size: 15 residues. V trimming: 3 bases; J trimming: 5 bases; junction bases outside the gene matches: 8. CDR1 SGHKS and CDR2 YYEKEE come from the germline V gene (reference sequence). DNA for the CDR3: TGTGCCAGCAGCTGGGGACAGTCGCCCTATCAGCCCCAGCATTTT. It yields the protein CASSWGQSPYQPQHF.

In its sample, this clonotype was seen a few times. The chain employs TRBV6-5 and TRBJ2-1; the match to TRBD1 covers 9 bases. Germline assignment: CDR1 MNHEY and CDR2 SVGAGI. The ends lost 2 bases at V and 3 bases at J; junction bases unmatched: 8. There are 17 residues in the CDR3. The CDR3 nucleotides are TGTGCCAGCAGTTACACCGCCGGGACAGGGATCTACAATGAGCAGTTCTTC. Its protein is CASSYTAGTGIYNEQFF.

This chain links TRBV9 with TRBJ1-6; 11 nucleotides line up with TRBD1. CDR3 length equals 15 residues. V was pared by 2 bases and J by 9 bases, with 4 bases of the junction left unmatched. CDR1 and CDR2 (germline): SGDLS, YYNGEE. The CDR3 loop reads CASSVSGTGGSPLHF. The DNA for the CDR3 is TGTGCCAGCAGCGTGTCCGGGACAGGGGGTTCACCCCTCCACTTT.

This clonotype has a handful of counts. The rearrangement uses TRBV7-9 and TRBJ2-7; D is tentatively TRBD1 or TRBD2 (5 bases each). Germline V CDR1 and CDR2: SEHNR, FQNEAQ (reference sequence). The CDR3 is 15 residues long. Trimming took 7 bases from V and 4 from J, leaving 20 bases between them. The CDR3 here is CASTSAGGPLYEQYF. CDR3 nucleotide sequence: TGTGCCAGCACCTCTGCTGGGGGACCTCTGTACGAGCAGTACTTC.